This TCR beta chain appears in the sequencing data of a study of control samples from healthy donors and cancer patients. Assay used: immunoSEQ multiplex PCR; TCRdb lists only in-frame clones, some missing. The sample lists 75,000 to 100,000 clones; roughly nine tenths were seen once. This clonotype originated in a woman in her forties or fifties in good health. Material for sequencing was blood.

CDR3 DNA: TGTGCCAGCAGTCTTCAGCGGGAGGGCCAGGAGTTCTTC. The encoded protein is CASSLQREGQEFF. The V gene is TRBV2, the J gene TRBJ2-1; 10 bases are a match to TRBD2. Germline V gene sequence: CDR1 SNHLY, CDR2 FYNNEI. The CDR3 loop spans 13 amino acids. V lost 5 bases to trimming and J lost 14 bases; unmatched junction nucleotides: 9.